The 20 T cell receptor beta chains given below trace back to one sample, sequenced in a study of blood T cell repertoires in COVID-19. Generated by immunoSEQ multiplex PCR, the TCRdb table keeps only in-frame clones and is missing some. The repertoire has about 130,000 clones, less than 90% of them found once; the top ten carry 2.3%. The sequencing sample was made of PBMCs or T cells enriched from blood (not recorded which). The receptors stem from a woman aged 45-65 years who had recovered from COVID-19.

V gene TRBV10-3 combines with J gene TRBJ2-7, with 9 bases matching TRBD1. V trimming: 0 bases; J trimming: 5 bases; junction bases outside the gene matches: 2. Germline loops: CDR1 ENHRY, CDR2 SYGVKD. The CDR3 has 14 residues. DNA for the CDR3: TGTGCCATCAGTGAGTCCCGGGACAGGGACGAGCAGTACTTC. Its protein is CAISESRDRDEQYF.

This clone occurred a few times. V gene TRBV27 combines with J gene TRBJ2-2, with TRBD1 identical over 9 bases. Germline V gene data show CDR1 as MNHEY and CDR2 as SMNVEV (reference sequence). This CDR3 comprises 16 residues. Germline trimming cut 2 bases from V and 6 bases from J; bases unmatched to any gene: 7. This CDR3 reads CASSLTGTGFPGELFF. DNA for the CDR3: TGTGCCAGCAGTTTAACCGGGACAGGGTTTCCCGGGGAGCTGTTTTTT.

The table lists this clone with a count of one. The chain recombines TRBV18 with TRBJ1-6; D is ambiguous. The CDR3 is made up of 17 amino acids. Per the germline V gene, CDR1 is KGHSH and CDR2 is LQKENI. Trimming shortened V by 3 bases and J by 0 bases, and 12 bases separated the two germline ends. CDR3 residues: CASSPSLLSSYNSPLHF. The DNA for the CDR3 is TGTGCCAGCTCACCGTCCCTTTTGAGCTCCTATAATTCACCCCTCCACTTT. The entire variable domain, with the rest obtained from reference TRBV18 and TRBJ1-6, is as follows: NAGVMQNPRHLVRRRGQEARLRCSPMKGHSHVYWYRQLPEEGLKFMVYLQKENIIDESGMPKERFSAEFPKEGPSILRIQQVVRGDSAAYFCASSPSLLSSYNSPLHFGNGTRLTVT.

CDR3 residues: CASSTRTGVTQPQHF. CDR3 nucleotides: TGTGCCAGCAGCACAAGAACAGGGGTAACTCAGCCCCAGCATTTT. V gene TRBV6-2 or TRBV6-3 combines with J gene TRBJ1-5; 7 nucleotides agree with TRBD1. CDR3 length equals 15 residues. The V segment lost 6 bases and the J segment 6 bases; nucleotides outside the gene matches: 11. Germline assignment: CDR1 MNHEY and CDR2 SVGEGT.

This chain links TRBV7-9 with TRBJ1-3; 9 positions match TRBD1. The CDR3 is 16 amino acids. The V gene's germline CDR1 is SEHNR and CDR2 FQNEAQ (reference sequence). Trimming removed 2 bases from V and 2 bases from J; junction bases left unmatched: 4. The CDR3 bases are TGTGCCAGCAGCTTATCCGGACAGGGGACTGGAAACACCATATATTTT. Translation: CASSLSGQGTGNTIYF.

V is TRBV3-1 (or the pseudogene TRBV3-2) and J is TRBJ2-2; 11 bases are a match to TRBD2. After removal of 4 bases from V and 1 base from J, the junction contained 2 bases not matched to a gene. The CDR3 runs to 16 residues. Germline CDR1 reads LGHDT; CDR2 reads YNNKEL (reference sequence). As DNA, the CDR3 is TGTGCCAGCAGCCTCGGACTAGCGGGGAACACCGGGGAGCTGTTTTTT. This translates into CASSLGLAGNTGELFF.

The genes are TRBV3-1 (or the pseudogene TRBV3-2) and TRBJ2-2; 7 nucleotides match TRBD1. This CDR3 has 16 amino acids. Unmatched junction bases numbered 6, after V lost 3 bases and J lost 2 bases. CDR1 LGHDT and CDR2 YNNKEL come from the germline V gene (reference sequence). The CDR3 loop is CASSQQGQTNTGELFF. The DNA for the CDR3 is TGTGCCAGCAGCCAGCAGGGACAGACAAACACCGGGGAGCTGTTTTTT.

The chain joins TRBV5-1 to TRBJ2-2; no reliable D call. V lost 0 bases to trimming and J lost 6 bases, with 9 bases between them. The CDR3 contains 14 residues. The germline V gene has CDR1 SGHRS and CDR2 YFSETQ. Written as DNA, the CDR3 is TGCGCCAGCAGCTTGGTACAGTTACCCGGGGAGCTGTTTTTT. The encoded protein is CASSLVQLPGELFF. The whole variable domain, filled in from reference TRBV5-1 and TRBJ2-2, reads KAGVTQTPRYLIKTRGQQVTLSCSPISGHRSVSWYQQTPGQGLQFLFEYFSETQRNKGNFPGRFSGRQFSNSRSEMNVSTLELGDSALYLCASSLVQLPGELFFGEGSRLTVL.

CDR3 region: CASSQGQNTEAFF. DNA of the CDR3: TGTGCCAGCAGCCAAGGACAGAACACTGAAGCTTTCTTT. The chain carries TRBV3-1 (or the pseudogene TRBV3-2) and TRBJ1-1; unclear D gene. The germline V gene has CDR1 LGHDT and CDR2 YNNKEL (reference sequence). The ends were cut back, 1 base at V and 1 base at J, with 4 bases in the middle. The CDR3 loop spans 13 amino acids.

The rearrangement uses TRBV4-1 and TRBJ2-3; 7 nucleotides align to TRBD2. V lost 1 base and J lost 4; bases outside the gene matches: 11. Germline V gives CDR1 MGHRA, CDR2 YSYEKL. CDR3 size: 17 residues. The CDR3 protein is CASSQVGRERGPDTQYF. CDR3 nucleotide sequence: TGCGCCAGCAGCCAAGTCGGGCGGGAGAGGGGCCCAGATACGCAGTATTTT.

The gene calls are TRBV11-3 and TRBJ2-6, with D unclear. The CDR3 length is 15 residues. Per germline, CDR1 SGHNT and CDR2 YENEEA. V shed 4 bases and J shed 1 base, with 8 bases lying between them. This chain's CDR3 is CASSSSVSGANVLTF. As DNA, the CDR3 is TGTGCCAGCAGCTCCTCCGTGTCTGGGGCCAACGTCCTGACTTTC.

This CDR3 is CASSLVRGYTGELFF. The DNA of the CDR3 is TGTGCCAGCAGCCTTGTTCGAGGGTACACCGGGGAGCTGTTTTTT. The chain links TRBV5-8 to TRBJ2-2; D is possibly TRBD2 (5 bases). V lost 4 bases and J 3 bases, leaving 13 bases between the germline ends. This CDR3 has 15 residues. CDR1 is SGHTS and CDR2 is YDEGEE in the germline V gene.

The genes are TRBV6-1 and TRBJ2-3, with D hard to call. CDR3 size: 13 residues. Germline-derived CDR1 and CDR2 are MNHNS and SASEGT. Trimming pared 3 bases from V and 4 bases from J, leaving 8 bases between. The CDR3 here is CASSEPLADTQYF. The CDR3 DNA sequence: TGTGCCAGCAGTGAGCCTTTAGCAGATACGCAGTATTTT.

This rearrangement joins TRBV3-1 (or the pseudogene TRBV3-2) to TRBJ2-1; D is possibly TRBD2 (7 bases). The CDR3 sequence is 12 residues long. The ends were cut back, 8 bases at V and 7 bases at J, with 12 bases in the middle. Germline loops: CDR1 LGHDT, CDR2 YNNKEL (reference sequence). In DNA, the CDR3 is TGTGCCAGCGGGGGGGCCCTGAATGAGCAGTTCTTC. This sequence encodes CASGGALNEQFF.

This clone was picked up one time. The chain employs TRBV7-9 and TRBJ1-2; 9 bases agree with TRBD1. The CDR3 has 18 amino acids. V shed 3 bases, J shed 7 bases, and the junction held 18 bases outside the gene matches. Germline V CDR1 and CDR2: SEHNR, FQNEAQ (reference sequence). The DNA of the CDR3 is TGTGCCAGCAGCTTGCCTCGCCTCGATAACAGGGGGCTTAGTGGCTACACCTTC. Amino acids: CASSLPRLDNRGLSGYTF.

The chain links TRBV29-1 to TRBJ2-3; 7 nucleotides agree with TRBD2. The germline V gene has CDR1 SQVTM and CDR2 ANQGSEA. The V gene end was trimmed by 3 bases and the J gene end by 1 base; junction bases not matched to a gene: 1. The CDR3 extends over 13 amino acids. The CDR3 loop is CSVDRGGTDTQYF. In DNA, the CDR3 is TGCAGCGTTGACCGGGGGGGCACAGATACGCAGTATTTT.

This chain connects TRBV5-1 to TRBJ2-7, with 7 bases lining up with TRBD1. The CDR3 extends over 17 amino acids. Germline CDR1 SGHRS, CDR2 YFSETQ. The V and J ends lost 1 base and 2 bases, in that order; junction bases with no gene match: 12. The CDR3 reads CASSLRTGGRLAYEQYF. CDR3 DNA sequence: TGCGCCAGCAGCTTGCGGACAGGCGGCCGGCTGGCCTACGAGCAGTACTTC.

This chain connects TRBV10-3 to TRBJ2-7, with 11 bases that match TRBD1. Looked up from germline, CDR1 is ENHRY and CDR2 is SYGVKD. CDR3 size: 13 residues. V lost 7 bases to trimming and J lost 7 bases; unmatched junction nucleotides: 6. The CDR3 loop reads CAINGQGAQEQYF. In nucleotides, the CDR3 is TGTGCCATCAATGGACAGGGGGCGCAGGAGCAGTACTTC.

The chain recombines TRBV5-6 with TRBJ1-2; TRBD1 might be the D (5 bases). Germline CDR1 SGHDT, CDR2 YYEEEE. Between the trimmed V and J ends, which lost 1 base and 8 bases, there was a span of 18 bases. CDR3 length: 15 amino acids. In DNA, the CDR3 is TGTGCCAGCAGCTTGAGGGGAGGGGAGCTCGGGGGCTACACCTTC. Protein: CASSLRGGELGGYTF.

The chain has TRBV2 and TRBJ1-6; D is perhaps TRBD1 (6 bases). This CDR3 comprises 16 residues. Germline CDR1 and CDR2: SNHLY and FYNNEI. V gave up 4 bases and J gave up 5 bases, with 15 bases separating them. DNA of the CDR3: TGTGCCAGCAGTGGGACACAGGGTTTCGATAATTCACCCCTCCACTTT. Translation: CASSGTQGFDNSPLHF.